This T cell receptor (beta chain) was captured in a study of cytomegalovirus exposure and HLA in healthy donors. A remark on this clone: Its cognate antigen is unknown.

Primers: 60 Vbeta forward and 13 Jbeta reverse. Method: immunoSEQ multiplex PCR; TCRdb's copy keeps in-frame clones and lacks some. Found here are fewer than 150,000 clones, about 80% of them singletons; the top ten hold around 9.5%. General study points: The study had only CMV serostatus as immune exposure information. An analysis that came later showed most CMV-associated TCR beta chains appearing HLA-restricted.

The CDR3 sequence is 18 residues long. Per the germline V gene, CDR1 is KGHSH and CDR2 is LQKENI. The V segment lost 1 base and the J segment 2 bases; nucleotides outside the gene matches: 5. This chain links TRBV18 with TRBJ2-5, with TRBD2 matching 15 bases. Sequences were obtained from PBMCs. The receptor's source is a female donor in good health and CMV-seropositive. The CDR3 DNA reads TGTGCCAGCTCACCACTCGGACTAGCGGGGGGGCAGCAAGAGACCCAGTACTTC. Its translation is CASSPLGLAGGQQETQYF. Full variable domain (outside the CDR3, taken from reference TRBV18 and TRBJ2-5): NAGVMQNPRHLVRRRGQEARLRCSPMKGHSHVYWYRQLPEEGLKFMVYLQKENIIDESGMPKERFSAEFPKEGPSILRIQQVVRGDSAAYFCASSPLGLAGGQQETQYFGPGTRLLVL.